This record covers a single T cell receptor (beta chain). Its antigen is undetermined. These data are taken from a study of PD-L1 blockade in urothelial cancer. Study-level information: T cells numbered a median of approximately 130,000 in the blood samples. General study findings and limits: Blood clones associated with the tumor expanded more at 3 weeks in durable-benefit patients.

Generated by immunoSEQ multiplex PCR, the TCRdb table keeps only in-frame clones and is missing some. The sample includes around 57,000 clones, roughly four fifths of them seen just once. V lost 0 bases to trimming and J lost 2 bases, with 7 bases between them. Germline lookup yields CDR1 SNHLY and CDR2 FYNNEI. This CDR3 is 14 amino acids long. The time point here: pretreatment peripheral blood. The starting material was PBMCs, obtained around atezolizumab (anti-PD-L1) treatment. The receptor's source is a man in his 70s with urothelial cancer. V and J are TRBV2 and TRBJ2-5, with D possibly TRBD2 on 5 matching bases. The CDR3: CASSEARVQETQYF. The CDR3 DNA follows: TGTGCCAGCAGTGAAGCGAGGGTACAAGAGACCCAGTACTTC.